This T cell receptor beta chain was observed in a study of blood T cells in healthy people across ages. Sample-barcoded 5' priming and a J-beta primer mix drove a second PCR of about 7 to 11 cycles. TCRdb used MiXCR to reprocess the 5' RACE reads, holding one entry per CDR3 protein. The sample lists 850,000 to 1,000,000 distinct CDR3 sequences, around 54% occurring once. V was pared by 2 bases and J by 7 bases, with 15 bases between. Germline assignment: CDR1 DFQATT and CDR2 SNEGSKA (reference sequence). The CDR3 has 14 amino acids. The people who gave samples were healthy Caucasians from Russia, aged about 6 to 95. Peripheral blood samples of approximately 10 milliliters were drawn from each donor. Extraction yielded at least 5 micrograms of total RNA per sample.

This sequence was found in a woman in her fifties or sixties in good health. The sequenced sample consisted of blood. This rearrangement joins TRBV20-1 to TRBJ2-1; the D gene is possibly TRBD1 (6 bases). CDR3 sequence (DNA): TGCAGTGCTAGACTACCAATACAGGGTAATGAGCAGTTCTTC. Its translation: CSARLPIQGNEQFF.